This T cell receptor beta chain came from a study of blood T cells in healthy people across ages. Study observations and caveats: Older age went with lower TCR beta diversity per million T cells, in a roughly linear way.

As concerns this clonotype: Antigen specificity is unknown. Relative to the germline gene, one junction end is altered; a read error may explain this.

The length of the CDR3 is 13 residues. CDR1 and CDR2 (germline): ENHRY, SYGVKD. Together with a sample-barcoded 5' primer, a J-beta primer mix was included in a second PCR lasting about 7 to 11 cycles. Every single cDNA molecule received a tag from a template-switch adaptor with 12 random nucleotides. TCRdb reanalysed the 5' RACE reads using MiXCR and keeps one entry per CDR3 protein. The table includes under 1,000,000 distinct CDR3 sequences, about half detected once. Isolated PBMCs totaled at least 6.5 million in each sample. A minimum of 5 micrograms of total RNA was extracted per sample. The chain combines TRBV10-3 with TRBJ2-1; D is unclear. The TCR sequence derives from a man aged 80 or over in good health. Input material: blood. The CDR3 sequence is CAVSESEGGEQFF. The DNA for the CDR3 is TGTGCCGTCAGTGAGTCGGAAGGTGGTGAGCAGTTCTTC.